A few counts support the clone carrying this T cell receptor (beta chain). This specimen belongs to a study of T-cell reconstitution after alpha-beta-depleted transplantation in children. Construction of the TCRbeta library involved unique molecular identifiers. TCRdb ran MiXCR on the PCR reads and lists one entry per CDR3 protein. Here the sample spans 500,000 or so distinct CDR3 sequences, approximately 30% being singletons. CDR1 SGHRS and CDR2 YFSETQ come from the germline V gene. The germline V and J ends were trimmed by 4 bases and 0 bases, with 16 bases remaining between them. The CDR3 covers 17 residues.

The origin of this receptor is a human donor who donated a stem cell graft to a child with aplastic anemia. The sample consisted of PBMCs from the stem cell graft donor, taken from the stem cell graft. The chain employs TRBV5-1 and TRBJ2-2; D is possibly TRBD2 (6 bases). In DNA, the CDR3 is TGCGCCAGCAGCCTCTCCGGGAGCACGACGAACACCGGGGAGCTGTTTTTT. As protein: CASSLSGSTTNTGELFF.